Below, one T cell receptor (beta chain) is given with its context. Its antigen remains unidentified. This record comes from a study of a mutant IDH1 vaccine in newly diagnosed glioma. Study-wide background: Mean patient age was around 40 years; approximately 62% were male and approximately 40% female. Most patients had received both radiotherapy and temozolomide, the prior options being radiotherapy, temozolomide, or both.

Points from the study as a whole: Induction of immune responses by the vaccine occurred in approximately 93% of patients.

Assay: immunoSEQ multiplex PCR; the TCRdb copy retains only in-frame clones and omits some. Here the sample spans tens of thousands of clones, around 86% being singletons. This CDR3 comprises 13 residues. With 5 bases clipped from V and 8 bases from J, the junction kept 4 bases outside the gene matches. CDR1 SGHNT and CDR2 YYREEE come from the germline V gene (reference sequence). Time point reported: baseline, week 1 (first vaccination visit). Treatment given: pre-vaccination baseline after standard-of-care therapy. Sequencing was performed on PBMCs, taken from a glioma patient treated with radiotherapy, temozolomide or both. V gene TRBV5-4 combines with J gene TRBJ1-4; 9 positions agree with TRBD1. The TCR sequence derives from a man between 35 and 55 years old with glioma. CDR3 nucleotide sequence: TGTGCCAGCAGGGGACAGGGTGGGGAAAAACTGTTTTTT. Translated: CASRGQGGEKLFF.